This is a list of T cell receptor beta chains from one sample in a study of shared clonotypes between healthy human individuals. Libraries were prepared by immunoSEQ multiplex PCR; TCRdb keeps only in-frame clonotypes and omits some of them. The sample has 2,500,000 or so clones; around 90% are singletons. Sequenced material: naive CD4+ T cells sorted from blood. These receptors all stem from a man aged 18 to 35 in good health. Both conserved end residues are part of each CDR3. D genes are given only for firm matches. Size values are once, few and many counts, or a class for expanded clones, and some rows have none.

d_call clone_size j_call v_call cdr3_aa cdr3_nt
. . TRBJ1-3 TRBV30 CAWSVGKLSGNTIYF TGTGCCTGGAGTGTAGGGAAGTTATCTGGAAACACCATATATTTT
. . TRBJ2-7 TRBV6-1 CAALSGQTPSYEQYF TGTGCGGCACTGAGCGGGCAGACCCCCTCCTACGAGCAGTACTTC
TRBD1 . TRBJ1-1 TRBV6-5 CASRPGGNTEAFF TGTGCCAGCAGGCCAGGGGGAAACACTGAAGCTTTCTTT
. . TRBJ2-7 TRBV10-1 CASSDSVLGYEQYF TGCGCCAGCAGTGACTCCGTATTGGGCTACGAGCAGTACTTC
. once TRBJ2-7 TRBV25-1 CASKGVVSTYEQYF TGTGCCAGCAAAGGAGTCGTATCGACCTACGAGCAGTACTTC
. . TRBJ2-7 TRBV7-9 CASSLRDSEGSEQYF TGTGCCAGCAGCTTAAGGGACTCCGAAGGAAGCGAGCAGTACTTC
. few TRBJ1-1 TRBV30 CAWSGEDEAFF TGTGCCTGGAGCGGCGAGGATGAAGCTTTCTTT
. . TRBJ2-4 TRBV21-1 CASSKSGGASGEIAKNIQYF TGTGCCAGCAGCAAATCTGGTGGCGCTAGCGGGGAAATAGCCAAAAACATTCAGTACTTC
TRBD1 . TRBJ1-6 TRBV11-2 CASSLTGVRGSPLHF TGTGCCAGCAGCTTGACAGGGGTGAGAGGGTCACCCCTCCACTTT
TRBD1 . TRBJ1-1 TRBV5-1 CASSLDRGEAFF TGCGCCAGCAGCTTGGACAGGGGTGAAGCTTTCTTT
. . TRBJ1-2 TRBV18 CASSPRGDYGYTF TGTGCCAGCTCACCACGGGGGGACTATGGCTACACCTTC
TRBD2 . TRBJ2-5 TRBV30 CAWTVGGEETQYF TGTGCCTGGACCGTGGGGGGGGAAGAGACCCAGTACTTC
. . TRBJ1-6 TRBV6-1 CASTQGNSPLHF TGTGCCAGCACCCAGGGGAATTCACCCCTCCACTTT
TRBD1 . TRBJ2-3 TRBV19 CASSDDRGNTQYF TGTGCCAGTAGCGATGACAGGGGAAATACGCAGTATTTT
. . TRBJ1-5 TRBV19 CASSIVRTDRNQPQHF TGTGCCAGTAGTATAGTCCGGACGGACCGCAATCAGCCCCAGCATTTT
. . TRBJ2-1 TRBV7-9 CASSLAQWSEQFF TGTGCCAGCAGCTTAGCACAATGGAGTGAGCAGTTCTTC
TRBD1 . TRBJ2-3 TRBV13 CASSPDRDRVPDTQYF TGTGCCAGCAGCCCGGACCGGGACAGGGTGCCAGATACGCAGTATTTT
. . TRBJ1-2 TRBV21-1 CASSKDRQGANYGYTF TGTGCCAGCAGCAAGGACCGACAGGGAGCTAACTATGGCTACACCTTC
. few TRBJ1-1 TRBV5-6 CASNRLGQSNTEAFF TGTGCCAGCAACCGATTAGGACAGTCGAACACTGAAGCTTTCTTT
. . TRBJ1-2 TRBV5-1 CASSTRTGNQNYGYTF TGCGCCAGCAGCACTCGCACAGGAAACCAAAACTATGGCTACACCTTC